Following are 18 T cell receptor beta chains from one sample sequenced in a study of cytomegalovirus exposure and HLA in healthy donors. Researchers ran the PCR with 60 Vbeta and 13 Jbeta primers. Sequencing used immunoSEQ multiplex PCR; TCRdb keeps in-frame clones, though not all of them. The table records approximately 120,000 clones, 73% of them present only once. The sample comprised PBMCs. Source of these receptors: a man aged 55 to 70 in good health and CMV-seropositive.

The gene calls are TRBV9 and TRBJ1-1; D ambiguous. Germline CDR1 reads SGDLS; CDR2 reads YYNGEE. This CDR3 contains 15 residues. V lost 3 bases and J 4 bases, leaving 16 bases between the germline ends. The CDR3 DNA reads TGTGCCAGCAGCGGGATACTAATGGTTATCACTGAAGCTTTCTTT. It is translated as CASSGILMVITEAFF.

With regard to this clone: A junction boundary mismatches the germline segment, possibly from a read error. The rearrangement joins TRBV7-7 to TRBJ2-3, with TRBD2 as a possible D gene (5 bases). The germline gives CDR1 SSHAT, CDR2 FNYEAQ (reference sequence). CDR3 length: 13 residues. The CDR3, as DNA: TGTGCTAGCAGCTTAGGTCGGGGAGATACGCAGTATTTT. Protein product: CASSLGRGDTQYF. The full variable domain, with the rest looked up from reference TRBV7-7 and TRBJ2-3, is GAGVSQSPRYKVTKRGQDVTLRCDPISSHATLYWYQQALGQGPEFLTYFNYEAQPDKSGLPSDRFSAERPEGSISTLTIQRTEQRDSAMYRCASSLGRGDTQYFGPGTRLTVL.

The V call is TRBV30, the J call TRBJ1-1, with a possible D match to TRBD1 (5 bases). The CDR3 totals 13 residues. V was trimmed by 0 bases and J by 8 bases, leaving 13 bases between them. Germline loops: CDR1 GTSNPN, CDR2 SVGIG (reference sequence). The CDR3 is CAWSVRRGDEAFF. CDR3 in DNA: TGTGCCTGGAGTGTACGGAGGGGCGACGAAGCTTTCTTT.

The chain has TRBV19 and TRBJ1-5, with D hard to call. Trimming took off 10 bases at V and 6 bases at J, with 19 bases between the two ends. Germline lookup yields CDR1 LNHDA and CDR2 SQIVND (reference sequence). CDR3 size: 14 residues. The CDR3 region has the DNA TGTGCCACCTCATTCCTGCTCGGGAGTCAGCCCCAGCATTTT. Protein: CATSFLLGSQPQHF.

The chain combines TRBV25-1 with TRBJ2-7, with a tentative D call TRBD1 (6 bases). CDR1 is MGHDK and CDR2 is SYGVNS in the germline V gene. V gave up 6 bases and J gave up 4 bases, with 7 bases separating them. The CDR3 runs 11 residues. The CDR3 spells CASSRGYEQYF. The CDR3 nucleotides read TGTGCCAGCAGCAGGGGTTACGAGCAGTACTTC.

CDR3 coding DNA: TGTGCCAGCAGCTTGAGGAGGGGCGGGGAGCTGTTTTTT. This encodes CASSLRRGGELFF. V is TRBV5-4 and J is TRBJ2-2; tentative D call: TRBD2 (6 bases). Germline V gene sequence: CDR1 SGHNT, CDR2 YYREEE (reference sequence). The CDR3 extends over 13 amino acids. Trimming stripped 1 base from V and 7 bases from J, with 8 bases between.

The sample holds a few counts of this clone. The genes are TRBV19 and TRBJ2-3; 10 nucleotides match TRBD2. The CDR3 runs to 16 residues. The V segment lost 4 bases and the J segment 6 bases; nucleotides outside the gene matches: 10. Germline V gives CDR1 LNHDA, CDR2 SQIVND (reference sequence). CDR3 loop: CASSRNPAGGSDTQYF. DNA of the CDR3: TGTGCCAGTAGTAGAAATCCAGCGGGGGGGAGCGATACGCAGTATTTT.

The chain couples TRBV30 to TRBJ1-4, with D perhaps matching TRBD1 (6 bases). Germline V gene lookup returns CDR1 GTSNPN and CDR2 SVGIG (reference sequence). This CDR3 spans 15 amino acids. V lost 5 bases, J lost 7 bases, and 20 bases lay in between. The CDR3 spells CAWAILGARGEKLFF. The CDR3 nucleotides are TGTGCCTGGGCGATTTTAGGAGCCAGGGGTGAAAAACTGTTTTTT. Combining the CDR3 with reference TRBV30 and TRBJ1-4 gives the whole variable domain SQTIHQWPATLVQPVGSPLSLECTVEGTSNPNLYWYRQAAGRGLQLLFYSVGIGQISSEVPQNLSASRPQDRQFILSSKKLLLSDSGFYLCAWAILGARGEKLFFGSGTQLSVL.

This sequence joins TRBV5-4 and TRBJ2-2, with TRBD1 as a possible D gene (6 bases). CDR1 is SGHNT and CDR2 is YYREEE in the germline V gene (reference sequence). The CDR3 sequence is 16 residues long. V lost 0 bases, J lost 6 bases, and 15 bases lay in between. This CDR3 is CASSLGLDRHAGELFF. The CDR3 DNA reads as TGTGCCAGCAGCTTGGGCCTCGACAGGCATGCCGGGGAGCTGTTTTTT.

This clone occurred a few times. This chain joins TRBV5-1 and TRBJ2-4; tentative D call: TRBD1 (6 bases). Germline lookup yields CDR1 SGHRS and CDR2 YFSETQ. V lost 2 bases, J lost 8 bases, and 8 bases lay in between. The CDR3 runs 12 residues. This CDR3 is CASSFAGDIQYF. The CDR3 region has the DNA TGCGCCAGCAGCTTCGCAGGGGACATTCAGTACTTC. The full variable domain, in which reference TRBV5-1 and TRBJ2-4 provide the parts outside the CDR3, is KAGVTQTPRYLIKTRGQQVTLSCSPISGHRSVSWYQQTPGQGLQFLFEYFSETQRNKGNFPGRFSGRQFSNSRSEMNVSTLELGDSALYLCASSFAGDIQYFGAGTRLSVL.

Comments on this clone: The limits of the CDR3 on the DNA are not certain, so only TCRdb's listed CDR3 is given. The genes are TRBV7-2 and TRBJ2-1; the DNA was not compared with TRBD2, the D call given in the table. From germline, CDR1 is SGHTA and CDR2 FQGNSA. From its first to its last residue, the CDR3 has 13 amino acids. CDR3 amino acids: CASSFGGGTVAVF.

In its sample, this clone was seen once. The CDR3 loop is CASSWATGELFF. The CDR3 region has the DNA TGTGCCAGTTCTTGGGCGACCGGGGAGCTGTTTTTT. The V call is TRBV19, the J call TRBJ2-2; D is unclear. Germline loops: CDR1 LNHDA, CDR2 SQIVND (reference sequence). The V end was cut by 8 bases, the J end by 5 bases, with 9 bases between. The CDR3 contains 12 residues.

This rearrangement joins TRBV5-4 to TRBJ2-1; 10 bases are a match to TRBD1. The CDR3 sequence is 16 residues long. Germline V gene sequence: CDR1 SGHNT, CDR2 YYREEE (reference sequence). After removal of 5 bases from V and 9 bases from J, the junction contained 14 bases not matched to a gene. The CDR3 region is CASSPVATGGGGEQFF. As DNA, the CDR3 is TGTGCCAGCAGTCCTGTCGCGACAGGGGGCGGAGGTGAGCAGTTCTTC.

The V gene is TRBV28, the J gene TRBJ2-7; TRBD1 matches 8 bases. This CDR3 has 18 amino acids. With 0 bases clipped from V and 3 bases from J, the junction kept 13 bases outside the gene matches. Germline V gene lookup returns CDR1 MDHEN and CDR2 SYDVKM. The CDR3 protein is CASSLWQGAVIQDYEQYF. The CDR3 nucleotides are TGTGCCAGCAGTTTATGGCAGGGGGCAGTGATTCAAGACTACGAGCAGTACTTC.

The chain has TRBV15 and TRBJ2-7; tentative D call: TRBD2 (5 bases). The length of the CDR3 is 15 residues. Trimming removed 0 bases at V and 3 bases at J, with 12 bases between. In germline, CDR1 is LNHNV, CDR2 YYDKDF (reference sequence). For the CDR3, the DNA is TGTGCCACCAGCAGAGAAGCCGGGATTAGCTACGAGCAGTACTTC. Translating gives CATSREAGISYEQYF.

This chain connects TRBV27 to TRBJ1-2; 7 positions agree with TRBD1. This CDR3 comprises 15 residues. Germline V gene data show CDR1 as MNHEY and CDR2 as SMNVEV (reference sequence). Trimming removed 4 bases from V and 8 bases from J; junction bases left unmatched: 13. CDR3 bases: TGTGCCAGCAGTTGGACCTTTGTGGCAGGGGGAGGCTACACCTTC. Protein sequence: CASSWTFVAGGGYTF.

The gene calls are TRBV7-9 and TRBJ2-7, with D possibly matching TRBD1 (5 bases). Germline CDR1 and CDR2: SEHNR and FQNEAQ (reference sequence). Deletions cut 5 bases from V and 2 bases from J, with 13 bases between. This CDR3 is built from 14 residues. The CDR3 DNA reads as TGTGCCAGCAGCCCAAAGACAGCGACCTACGAGCAGTACTTC. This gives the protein CASSPKTATYEQYF.

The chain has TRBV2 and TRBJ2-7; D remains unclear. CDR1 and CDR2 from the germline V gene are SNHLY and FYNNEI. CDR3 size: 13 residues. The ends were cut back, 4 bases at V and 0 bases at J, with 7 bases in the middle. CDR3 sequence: CASSVPSSYEQYF. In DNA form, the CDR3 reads TGTGCCAGCAGTGTCCCTAGCTCCTACGAGCAGTACTTC.